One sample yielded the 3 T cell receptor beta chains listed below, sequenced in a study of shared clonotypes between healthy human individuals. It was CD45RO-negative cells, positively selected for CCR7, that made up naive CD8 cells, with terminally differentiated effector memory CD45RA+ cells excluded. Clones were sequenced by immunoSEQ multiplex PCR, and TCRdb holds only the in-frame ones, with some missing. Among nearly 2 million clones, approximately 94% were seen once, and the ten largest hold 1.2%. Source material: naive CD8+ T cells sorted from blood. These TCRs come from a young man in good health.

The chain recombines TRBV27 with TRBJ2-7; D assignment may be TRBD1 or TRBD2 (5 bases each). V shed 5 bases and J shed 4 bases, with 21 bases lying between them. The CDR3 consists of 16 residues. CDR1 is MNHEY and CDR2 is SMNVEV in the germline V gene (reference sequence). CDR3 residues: CASSPSAGTVRYEQYF. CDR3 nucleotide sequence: TGTGCCAGCAGTCCCTCCGCCGGGACGGTACGGTACGAGCAGTACTTC.

DNA for the CDR3: TGTGCCAGCAGCCAGTCGGACAGGGGTAACACCGGGGAGCTGTTTTTT. Its protein product is CASSQSDRGNTGELFF. The V call is TRBV5-6, the J call TRBJ2-2; TRBD1 matches 9 bases. Germline V gene sequence: CDR1 SGHDT, CDR2 YYEEEE. The CDR3 contains 16 residues. V gave up 4 bases and J gave up 2 bases; unmatched junction bases: 6.

For the CDR3, the DNA is TGTGCCAGCAGGATACCGCCGCCCGGGGAGCTGTTTTTT. Protein sequence: CASRIPPPGELFF. The rearrangement uses TRBV7-9 and TRBJ2-2, with D hard to call. The CDR3 runs 13 residues. CDR1 and CDR2 from the germline V gene are SEHNR and FQNEAQ (reference sequence). Trimming took 6 bases from V and 6 from J, leaving 11 bases between them.